The 2 T cell receptor beta chains in this list originate from one sample, sequenced in a study of technical replicates of blood from a handful of donors. Method: immunoSEQ multiplex PCR; TCRdb's copy keeps in-frame clones and lacks some. The sample lists about 62,000 clones, roughly 91% occurring once. Material: PBMCs. These receptors were obtained from a human donor in good health. Some clones in this sample may be carry-over from other donors' samples.

The CDR3 loop reads CASSQGQGGQPQHF. The CDR3, as DNA: TGCGCCAGCAGCCAAGGACAGGGTGGGCAGCCCCAGCATTTT. The V call is TRBV4-3, the J call TRBJ1-5; 7 bases agree with TRBD1. V was clipped by 1 base and J by 7 bases; unmatched bases: 4. The CDR3 runs 14 residues. Germline CDR1 reads LGHNA; CDR2 reads YSLEER.

The chain recombines TRBV10-1 with TRBJ2-7, with 8 nucleotides matching TRBD1. Germline V gene data show CDR1 as WNHNN and CDR2 as SYGVQD (reference sequence). The CDR3 is 15 amino acids. V shed 8 bases and J 3 bases; nucleotides not matched to a gene: 12. CDR3 nucleotide sequence: TGCGCCAGCTCCAGATCGGACAGGGATCTCTACGAGCAGTACTTC. Translation gives CASSRSDRDLYEQYF.